This entry describes one T cell receptor beta chain. This CDR3 region has 12 residues. CDR1 and CDR2 from the germline V gene are MDHEN and SYDVKM. V gave up 5 bases and J gave up 13 bases; unmatched junction bases: 9. The sample comes from a study of cytomegalovirus exposure and HLA in healthy donors. 60 Vbeta and 13 Jbeta primers were used in PCR. Assay: immunoSEQ multiplex PCR; the TCRdb copy retains only in-frame clones and omits some. Of under 200,000 clones in the sample, over 60% were seen once. The sequence was collected from a man in his fifties or sixties in good health and CMV-seropositive. What was sequenced was PBMCs. The V and J genes are TRBV28 and TRBJ1-2, with 8 bases aligning to TRBD1. The CDR3 loop is CASSIGTGGLTF. For the CDR3, the DNA is TGTGCCAGCAGTATCGGGACAGGAGGCCTCACCTTC.